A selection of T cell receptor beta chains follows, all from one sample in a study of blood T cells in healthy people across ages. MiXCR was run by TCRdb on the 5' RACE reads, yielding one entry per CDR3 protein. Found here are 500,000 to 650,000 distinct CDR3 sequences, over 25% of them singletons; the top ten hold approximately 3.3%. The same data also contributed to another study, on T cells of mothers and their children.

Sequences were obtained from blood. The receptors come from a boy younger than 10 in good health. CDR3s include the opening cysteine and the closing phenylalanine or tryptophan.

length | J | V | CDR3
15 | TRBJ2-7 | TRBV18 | CASSPAGHIAYEQYF
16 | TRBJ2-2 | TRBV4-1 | CASSQGPLGRAGELFF
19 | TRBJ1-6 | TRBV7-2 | CASTPRDRVGYYYNSPLHF
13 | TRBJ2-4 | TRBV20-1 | CSASAGVGNIQYF
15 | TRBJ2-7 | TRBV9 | CASSVGPGPYYEQYF
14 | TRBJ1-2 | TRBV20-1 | CSAPGTGVTYGYTF
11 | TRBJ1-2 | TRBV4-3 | CASSHGKGYTF
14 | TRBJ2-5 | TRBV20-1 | CSAHGSGRQETQYF
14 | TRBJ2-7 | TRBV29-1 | CSVVSGTSSYEQYF
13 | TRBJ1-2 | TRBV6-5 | CASSYSGRSGYTF
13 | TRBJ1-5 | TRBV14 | CASSQGSQGPQHF
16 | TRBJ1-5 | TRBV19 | CASSISGGRSNQPQHF
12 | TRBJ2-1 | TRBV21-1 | CASSKVGNEQFF
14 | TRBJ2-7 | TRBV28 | CASKTSGGSYEQYF
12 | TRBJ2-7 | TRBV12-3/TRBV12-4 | CASSLYADEQYF
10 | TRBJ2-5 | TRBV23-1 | CARVEETQYF
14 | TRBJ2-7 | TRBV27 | CASSLGTGSRGQYF
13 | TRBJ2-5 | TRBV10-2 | CASSEPDIETQYF
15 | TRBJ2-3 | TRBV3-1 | CASSQSPSRADTQYF
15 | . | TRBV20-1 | CSASSPGQGYYEQYF
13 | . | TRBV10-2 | CASSEGGIYEQYF
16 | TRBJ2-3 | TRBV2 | CASSGRGHLLTDTQYF
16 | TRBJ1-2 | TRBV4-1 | CASSQEPGGVGNGYTF
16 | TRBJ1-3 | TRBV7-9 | CASSFDVRGSGNTIYF
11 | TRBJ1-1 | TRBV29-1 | CSVDPGPEAFF
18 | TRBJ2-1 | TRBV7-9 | CASSLKPWQGASYNEQFF
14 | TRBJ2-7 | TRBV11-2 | CASSSGTGQREQYF
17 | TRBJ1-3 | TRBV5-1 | CASSLISVQSSRNTIYF
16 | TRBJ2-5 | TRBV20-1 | CSAGEQSLFHQETQYF
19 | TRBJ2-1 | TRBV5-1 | CASSCPSGDLTSSYNEQFF
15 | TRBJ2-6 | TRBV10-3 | CAISVGGVGANVLTF
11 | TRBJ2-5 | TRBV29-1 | CSVQGGETQYF
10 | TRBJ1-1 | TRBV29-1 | CSEGRYEAFF
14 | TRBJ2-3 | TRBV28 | CASSTTGGADTQYF
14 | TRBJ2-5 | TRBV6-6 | CASSYVTVQETQYF
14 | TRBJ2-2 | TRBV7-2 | CASLSGTYTGELFF
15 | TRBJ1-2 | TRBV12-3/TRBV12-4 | CASSFSPGFNYGYTF
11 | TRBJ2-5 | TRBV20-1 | CSARDGRTQYF
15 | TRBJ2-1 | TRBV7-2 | CASSLAGQRYNEQFF
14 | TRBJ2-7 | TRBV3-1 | CASRRAPSSYEQYF
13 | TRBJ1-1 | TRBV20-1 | CSTPRQGLTEAFF
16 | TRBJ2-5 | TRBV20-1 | CSARNGLAGVQETQYF